The 23 T cell receptor beta chains below come from one sample, sequenced in a study of T cell clonality in common variable immunodeficiency. Clones were read by immunoSEQ multiplex PCR, and TCRdb kept only the in-frame ones, dropping some. Sampling found around 55,000 clones, none seen once. Source material: peripheral blood mononuclear cells. The receptors stem from a person between 18 and 75 years old in good health.

This clone has a count of ten or more. With the read ending 3 residues before the CDR3 end, the germline J gene is used to fill in that end. This chain joins TRBV19 and TRBJ1-2, with unresolved D. The CDR3 contains 16 residues. Trimming removed 1 base at V and 0 bases at J, with 12 bases between. From germline, CDR1 is LNHDA and CDR2 SQIVND (reference sequence). The CDR3 reads CASSIGPAAANYGYTF. The covered CDR3 bases are TGTGCCAGTAGTATAGGACCGGCGGCGGCTAACTATGGC.

This clone was counted only a few times. Sequencing ends 3 residues short of the CDR3 end; the germline J gene provides the rest. The gene calls are TRBV7-9 and TRBJ1-2; D not resolved. CDR3 length equals 15 residues. Germline lookup yields CDR1 SEHNR and CDR2 FQNEAQ (reference sequence). CDR3 DNA (partial): TGTGCCAGCAGCTTAGGAGCGGGAGGGATCAATGAC. As protein: CASSLGAGGIND. The complete CDR3 sequence is CASSLGAGGINDYTF.

This clone has a count of ten or more. The missing CDR3 end, 3 residues past where the read stops, is filled in from the germline J gene. V is TRBV5-1 and J is TRBJ2-1; the D gene is possibly TRBD2 (6 bases). This CDR3 contains 16 residues. The V gene lost 6 bases and the J gene lost 0 bases, with 16 bases spanning the gap. Germline-derived CDR1 and CDR2 are SGHRS and YFSETQ. The CDR3 region is CASNRDSLSSYNEQFF. The CDR3 bases that were read are TGCGCCAGCAATAGGGACTCCCTTAGCTCCTACAATGAG.

In its sample, this clone was seen many times. Read sequence stops 3 residues before the CDR3 end, and the germline J gene provides the missing end. The chain couples TRBV11-2 to TRBJ1-4, with 7 nucleotides matching TRBD1. This CDR3 has 13 residues. In germline, CDR1 is SGHAT, CDR2 FQNNGV. After removal of 4 bases from V and 8 bases from J, the junction contained 4 bases not matched to a gene. This CDR3 reads CASSSGGREKLFF. Partial CDR3 DNA: TGTGCCAGCAGCTCAGGGGGGCGAGAAAAA.

There are many counts of this clone. The read ends 3 residues before the CDR3 terminus; that terminus is restored from the germline J gene. This rearrangement joins TRBV7-3 to TRBJ2-2; weak D call: TRBD1 (6 bases). CDR1 is SGHTA, CDR2 FQGTGA, per germline. V lost 5 bases and J 6 bases, leaving 10 bases between the germline ends. This CDR3 is 13 amino acids long. CDR3 protein: CASSRQGSGELFF. The CDR3 bases that were read are TGTGCCAGCAGCCGTCAGGGGTCCGGGGAG.

This clone has at least ten counts. The read terminates 3 residues ahead of where the CDR3 ends, so the germline J gene completes it. The chain has TRBV6-1 and TRBJ1-6; 8 bases match TRBD1. V shed 3 bases and J 7 bases; nucleotides not matched to a gene: 5. From germline, CDR1 is MNHNS and CDR2 SASEGT. CDR3 length: 15 amino acids. This chain's CDR3 is CASSDRTGKNSPLHF. The CDR3 bases that were read are TGTGCCAGCAGTGATCGGACAGGGAAGAATTCACCC.

In this sample, this clone turned up many times. The read gets to within 3 residues of the CDR3 end, and the germline J gene fills in the rest. J is TRBJ2-7 and V is TRBV2; D is perhaps TRBD1 (5 bases). Trimming removed 3 bases at V and 2 bases at J, with 14 bases between. The CDR3 has 15 amino acids. Per the germline V gene, CDR1 is SNHLY and CDR2 is FYNNEI. The CDR3 bases that were read are TGTGCCAGCAGTGAGGGTTACAGGTCCACCTACGAG. Translation: CASSEGYRSTYE. The entire CDR3 sequence reads CASSEGYRSTYEQYF.

This clone was found many times. The read terminates 3 residues ahead of where the CDR3 ends, so the germline J gene completes it. The chain is built from TRBV30 and TRBJ2-2, with 9 bases identical to TRBD2. This CDR3 has 19 amino acids. CDR1 is GTSNPN and CDR2 is SVGIG in the germline V gene (reference sequence). V shed 0 bases and J 4 bases; nucleotides not matched to a gene: 15. The CDR3 region is CAWSVLAGEIGRGTGELFF. The part of the CDR3 DNA that was read is TGTGCCTGGAGTGTGTTAGCGGGAGAGATCGGGAGGGGCACCGGGGAG. The variable domain in full, completed from reference TRBV30 and TRBJ2-2, reads SQTIHQWPATLVQPVGSPLSLECTVEGTSNPNLYWYRQAAGRGLQLLFYSVGIGQISSEVPQNLSASRPQDRQFILSSKKLLLSDSGFYLCAWSVLAGEIGRGTGELFFGEGSRLTVL.

This clone was counted at least ten times. The read ends 3 residues shy of where the CDR3 ends; the end is completed using the germline J gene. V usage is TRBV18 and J usage is TRBJ1-2; 8 positions match TRBD1. Germline V lookup: CDR1 KGHSH, CDR2 LQKENI. This CDR3 has 14 amino acids. J was trimmed by 3 bases and V by 4 bases; bases with no gene match: 4. Partial CDR3 DNA: TGTGCCAGCTCACAGCAGGGGGCTGACTATGGC. Protein: CASSQQGADYG. The whole CDR3 reads CASSQQGADYGYTF.

This clone was counted at least ten times. The CDR3 end lies 3 residues beyond the end of the read and is filled in from the germline J gene. This sequence joins TRBV30 and TRBJ2-2, with TRBD2 matching 7 bases. The V gene's germline CDR1 is GTSNPN and CDR2 SVGIG (reference sequence). The length of the CDR3 is 14 residues. With 5 bases clipped from V and 3 bases from J, the junction kept 6 bases outside the gene matches. The CDR3 here is CAWRAGTHTGELFF. The CDR3 DNA, read in part, is TGTGCCTGGCGAGCGGGAACTCACACCGGGGAG. The full variable domain, rest sourced from reference TRBV30 and TRBJ2-2, is SQTIHQWPATLVQPVGSPLSLECTVEGTSNPNLYWYRQAAGRGLQLLFYSVGIGQISSEVPQNLSASRPQDRQFILSSKKLLLSDSGFYLCAWRAGTHTGELFFGEGSRLTVL.

This clone was observed at least ten times. The CDR3 bases that were read are TGTGCCAGCAGTGGGGGGGGACTCACCCAAGAGACC. It yields the protein CASSGGGLTQET. The whole CDR3 is CASSGGGLTQETQYF. This chain links TRBV2 with TRBJ2-5, with 7 bases matching TRBD2. The read gets to within 3 residues of the CDR3 end, and the germline J gene fills in the rest. V trimming: 4 bases; J trimming: 1 base; junction bases outside the gene matches: 6. The CDR3 spans 15 residues. Looked up from germline, CDR1 is SNHLY and CDR2 is FYNNEI.

This clone appeared many times. The sequence runs out 3 residues before the end of the CDR3; the remainder is reconstructed from the germline J gene. The rearrangement links TRBV30 to TRBJ2-5, with D maybe TRBD1 (5 bases). CDR3 length equals 12 residues. Germline assignment: CDR1 GTSNPN and CDR2 SVGIG (reference sequence). V was clipped by 1 base and J by 6 bases, with 9 bases between them. CDR3 amino acids: CAWSEGRKTQYF. The covered CDR3 bases are TGTGCCTGGAGTGAGGGGCGAAAGACC.

This clone showed up many times. The observed sequence ends 3 residues before the CDR3 terminus, with the missing tail filled in from the germline J gene. The rearrangement uses TRBV7-9 and TRBJ1-2; 8 bases are a match to TRBD1. V shed 3 bases, J shed 6 bases, and the junction held 3 bases outside the gene matches. This CDR3 region has 13 residues. In germline, CDR1 is SEHNR, CDR2 FQNEAQ (reference sequence). CDR3 bases read: TGTGCCAGCAGCTTGGACAGGGACGATGGC. Translation: CASSLDRDDG. In full, the CDR3 is CASSLDRDDGYTF.

For this clone: The CDR3 extends 3 residues past the end of the read, so its final part is completed from the germline J gene. The chain joins TRBV10-1 to TRBJ2-1, with 9 bases matching TRBD2. The CDR3 is 15 amino acids. Germline-derived CDR1 and CDR2 are WNHNN and SYGVQD (reference sequence). The V and J ends lost 5 bases and 4 bases, in that order; junction bases with no gene match: 6. CDR3 DNA (partial): TGCGCCAGCAGTATAGTGGCGGGAGGGTACAATGAG. This translates into CASSIVAGGYNE. The entire CDR3 protein is CASSIVAGGYNEQFF.

This clone was observed many times. The CDR3 end falls 3 residues outside the read, so it is completed with the germline J gene. The rearrangement joins TRBV5-4 to TRBJ2-2, with 9 bases that match TRBD1. This CDR3 comprises 15 residues. Germline CDR1 is SGHNT and CDR2 is YYREEE (reference sequence). V lost 4 bases to trimming and J lost 2 bases; unmatched junction nucleotides: 3. The CDR3 is CASSRQGVNTGELFF. The sequenced part of the CDR3 DNA is TGTGCCAGCAGCCGACAGGGGGTTAACACCGGGGAG.

This clone showed up many times. The read terminates 3 residues ahead of where the CDR3 ends, so the germline J gene completes it. J is TRBJ1-4 and V is TRBV5-1, with TRBD1 matching 12 bases. The CDR3 sequence is 15 residues long. The germline V gene encodes CDR1 SGHRS and CDR2 YFSETQ. The DNA read from the CDR3 is TGCGCCAGCAGCCCGGGACAGGGGGCCAATTCACCA. Translation gives CASSPGQGANSP. The whole CDR3 sequence reads CASSPGQGANSPLFF.

There are many counts of this clone. Germline and junction disagree at one end, which may indicate a read error. The CDR3 extends 3 residues past the end of the read, so its final part is completed from the germline J gene. This chain links TRBV4-2 with TRBJ2-1, with TRBD2 matching 11 bases. The CDR3 is 16 residues long. Germline V CDR1 and CDR2: LGHNA, YNFKEQ. The sequenced CDR3 bases are TGCGCCAGCAGCCAATTTGGGACTAGCGGCTGGGGTGAG. Protein: CASSQFGTSGWGE. From start to end, the CDR3 is CASSQFGTSGWGEQFF.

Many counts were recorded for this clone. Read data end 3 residues before the CDR3 end; the end is taken from the germline J gene. The genes are TRBV19 and TRBJ2-1; D gene uncertain. The V gene lost 1 base and the J gene lost 6 bases, with 10 bases spanning the gap. Germline CDR1 and CDR2: LNHDA and SQIVND (reference sequence). The length of the CDR3 is 14 residues. The sequenced part of the CDR3 DNA is TGTGCCAGTAGTATAGTAGGCAGGTCCAATGAG. Its protein product is CASSIVGRSNE. The CDR3, in full, reads CASSIVGRSNEQFF.

In its sample, this clone was seen many times. The sequence runs out 3 residues before the end of the CDR3; the remainder is reconstructed from the germline J gene. The chain recombines TRBV7-9 with TRBJ1-2, with D tentatively TRBD1 (5 bases). CDR3 length: 14 amino acids. Germline values: CDR1 SEHNR, CDR2 FQNEAQ (reference sequence). CDR3 in amino acids: CASSLGQPGEGYTF. The part of the CDR3 DNA that was read is TGTGCCAGCAGCTTGGGGCAGCCCGGCGAAGGC.

This clone was seen many times. The observed sequence ends 3 residues before the CDR3 terminus, with the missing tail filled in from the germline J gene. The chain recombines TRBV19 with TRBJ2-3, with D tentatively TRBD2 (6 bases). The CDR3 has 14 residues. Between the trimmed V and J ends, which lost 4 bases and 1 base, there was a span of 9 bases. Looked up from germline, CDR1 is LNHDA and CDR2 is SQIVND (reference sequence). The part of the CDR3 DNA that was read is TGTGCCAGTAGTAGTGGCGGGGGCACAGATACG. It specifies CASSSGGGTDT. The full CDR3 protein is CASSSGGGTDTQYF.

In its sample, this clone was seen many times. Read data end 3 residues before the CDR3 end; the end is taken from the germline J gene. V usage is TRBV7-2 and J usage is TRBJ2-1; D may be TRBD1 or TRBD2 (5 bases each). V was clipped by 10 bases and J by 6 bases, with 22 bases between them. The CDR3 is 15 residues long. Germline V gives CDR1 SGHTA, CDR2 FQGNSA. CDR3 region: CATRDEGPVFNEQFF. The part of the CDR3 DNA that was read is TGTGCCACACGAGACGAGGGGCCCGTTTTCAATGAG.

This clone occurred many times. The CDR3 goes on 3 residues after the read ends, and that part is filled in from the germline J gene. V usage is TRBV29-1 and J usage is TRBJ1-4; possibly TRBD1 for D (6 bases). Deletions cut 4 bases from V and 4 bases from J, with 13 bases between. Germline assignment: CDR1 SQVTM and CDR2 ANQGSEA. The CDR3 is 14 residues long. Incomplete CDR3 DNA: TGCAGCGTTGTGGGGCAGGGGCTTAATGAAAAA. Protein sequence: CSVVGQGLNEK. The entire CDR3 is CSVVGQGLNEKLFF. Combining the CDR3 with reference TRBV29-1 and TRBJ1-4 gives the whole variable domain SAVISQKPSRDICQRGTSLTIQCQVDSQVTMMFWYRQQPGQSLTLIATANQGSEATYESGFVIDKFPISRPNLTFSTLTVSNMSPEDSSIYLCSVVGQGLNEKLFFGSGTQLSVL.

Ten or more counts support this clone. The CDR3 goes on 3 residues after the read ends, and that part is filled in from the germline J gene. V and J are TRBV6-2 or TRBV6-3 and TRBJ2-1; a possible D gene is TRBD1 (6 bases). Trimming took off 8 bases at V and 0 bases at J, with 11 bases between the two ends. The CDR3 totals 14 residues. Germline assignment: CDR1 MNHEY and CDR2 SVGEGT. CDR3 region: CASQTGSSYNEQFF. CDR3 DNA, as far as it was read: TGTGCCAGCCAAACAGGGAGCTCCTACAATGAG.